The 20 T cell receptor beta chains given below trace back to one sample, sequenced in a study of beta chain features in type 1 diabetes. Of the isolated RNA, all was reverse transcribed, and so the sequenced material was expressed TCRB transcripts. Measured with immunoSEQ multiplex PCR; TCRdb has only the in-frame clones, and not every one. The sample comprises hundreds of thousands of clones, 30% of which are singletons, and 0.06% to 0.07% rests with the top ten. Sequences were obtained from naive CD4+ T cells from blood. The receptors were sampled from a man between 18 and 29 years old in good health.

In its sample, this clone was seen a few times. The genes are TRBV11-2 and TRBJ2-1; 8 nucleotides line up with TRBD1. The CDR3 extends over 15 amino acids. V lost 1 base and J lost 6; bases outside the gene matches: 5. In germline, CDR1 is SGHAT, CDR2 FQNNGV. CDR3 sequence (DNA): TGTGCCAGCAGCTTAGGGACAGGGCTTCTCAATGAGCAGTTCTTC. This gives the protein CASSLGTGLLNEQFF. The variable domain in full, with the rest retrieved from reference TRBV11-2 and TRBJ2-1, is EAGVAQSPRYKIIEKRQSVAFWCNPISGHATLYWYQQILGQGPKLLIQFQNNGVVDDSQLPKDRFSAERLKGVDSTLKIQPAKLEDSAVYLCASSLGTGLLNEQFFGPGTRLTVL.

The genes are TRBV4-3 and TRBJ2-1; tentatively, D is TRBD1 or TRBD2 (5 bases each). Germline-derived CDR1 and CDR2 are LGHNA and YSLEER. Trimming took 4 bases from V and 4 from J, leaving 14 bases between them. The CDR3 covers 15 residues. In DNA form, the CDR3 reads TGCGCCAGCAGCCCCCCCGGGGACCGTTACAATGAGCAGTTCTTC. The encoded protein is CASSPPGDRYNEQFF.

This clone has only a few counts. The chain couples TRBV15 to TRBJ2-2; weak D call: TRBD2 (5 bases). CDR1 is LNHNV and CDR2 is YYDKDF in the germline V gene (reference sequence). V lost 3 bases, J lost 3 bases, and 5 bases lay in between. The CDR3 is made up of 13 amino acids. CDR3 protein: CATSRGDTGELFF. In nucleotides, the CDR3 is TGTGCCACCAGCAGGGGAGACACCGGGGAGCTGTTTTTT.

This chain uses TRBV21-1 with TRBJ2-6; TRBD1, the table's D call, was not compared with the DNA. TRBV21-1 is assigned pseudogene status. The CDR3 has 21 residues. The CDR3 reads CASSSHGMDTASSSGANVLTF. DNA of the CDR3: TGTGCCAGCAGCTCTCATGGCATGGACACGGCGTCATCCTCTGGGGCCAACGTCCTGACTTTC.

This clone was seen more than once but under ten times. CDR3 bases: TGTGCCAGCAGCCTCGTTAGAAATGAGCAGTTCTTC. Protein sequence: CASSLVRNEQFF. The rearrangement joins TRBV7-2 to TRBJ2-1, with D hard to call. Germline V CDR1 and CDR2: SGHTA, FQGNSA. This CDR3 is built from 12 residues. Trimming removed 5 bases from V and 7 bases from J, with 9 bases in between. The variable domain in full, with the rest retrieved from reference TRBV7-2 and TRBJ2-1, is GAGVSQSPSNKVTEKGKDVELRCDPISGHTALYWYRQSLGQGLEFLIYFQGNSAPDKSGLPSDRFSAERTGGSVSTLTIQRTQQEDSAVYLCASSLVRNEQFFGPGTRLTVL.

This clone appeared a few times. CDR3 sequence reads: CATSGRDEQYF. The CDR3 region has the DNA TGTGCCACCAGCGGCAGGGACGAGCAGTACTTC. The rearrangement uses TRBV15 and TRBJ2-7; a possible D gene is TRBD1 (5 bases). Germline V gene lookup returns CDR1 LNHNV and CDR2 YYDKDF (reference sequence). The CDR3 has 11 amino acids. Trimming stripped 5 bases from V and 5 bases from J, with 7 bases between.

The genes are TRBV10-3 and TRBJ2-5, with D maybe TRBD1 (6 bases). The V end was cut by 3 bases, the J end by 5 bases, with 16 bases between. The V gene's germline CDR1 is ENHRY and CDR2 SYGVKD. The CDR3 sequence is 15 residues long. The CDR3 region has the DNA TGTGCCATCAGTGATCACAACGAACAGGGCGAGACCCAGTACTTC. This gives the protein CAISDHNEQGETQYF.

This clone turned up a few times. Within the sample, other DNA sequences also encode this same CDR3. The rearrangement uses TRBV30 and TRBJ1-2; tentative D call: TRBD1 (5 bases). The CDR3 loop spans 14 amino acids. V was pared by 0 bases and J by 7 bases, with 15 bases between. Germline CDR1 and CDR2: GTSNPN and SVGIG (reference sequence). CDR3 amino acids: CAWSVGTLGGGYTF. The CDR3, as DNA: TGTGCCTGGAGTGTAGGGACCCTAGGTGGTGGCTACACCTTC.

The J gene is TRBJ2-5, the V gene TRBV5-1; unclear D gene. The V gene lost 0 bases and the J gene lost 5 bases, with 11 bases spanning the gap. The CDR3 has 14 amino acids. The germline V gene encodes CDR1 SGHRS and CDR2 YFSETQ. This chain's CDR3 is CASSLVAPGETQYF. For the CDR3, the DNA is TGCGCCAGCAGCTTGGTGGCCCCCGGGGAGACCCAGTACTTC.

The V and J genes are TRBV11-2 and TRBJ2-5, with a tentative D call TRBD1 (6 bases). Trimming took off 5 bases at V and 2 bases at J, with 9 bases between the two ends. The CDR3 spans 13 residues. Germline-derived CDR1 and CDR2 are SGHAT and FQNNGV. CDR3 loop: CASSPGQQETQYF. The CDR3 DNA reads TGTGCCAGCAGCCCAGGACAGCAAGAGACCCAGTACTTC.

Here the CDR3 reads CSVALFRDTGELFF. CDR3 DNA: TGCAGCGTGGCACTGTTCAGGGACACCGGGGAGCTGTTTTTT. The rearrangement joins TRBV29-1 to TRBJ2-2, with D tentatively TRBD1 (5 bases). This CDR3 spans 14 amino acids. V was pared by 6 bases and J by 3 bases, with 14 bases between. Germline assignment: CDR1 SQVTM and CDR2 ANQGSEA.

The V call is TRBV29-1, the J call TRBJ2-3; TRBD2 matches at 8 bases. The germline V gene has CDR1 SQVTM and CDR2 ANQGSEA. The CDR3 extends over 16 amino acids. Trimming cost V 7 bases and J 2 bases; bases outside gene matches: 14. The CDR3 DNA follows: TGCAGCGCCCGGGGGGGCCGCAGCGCTATCACAGATACGCAGTATTTT. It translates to CSARGGRSAITDTQYF.

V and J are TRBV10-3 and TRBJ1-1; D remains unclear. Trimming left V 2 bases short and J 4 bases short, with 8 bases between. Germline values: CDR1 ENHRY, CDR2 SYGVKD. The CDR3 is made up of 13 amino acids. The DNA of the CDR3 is TGTGCCATCAGTGAGATAGGAAGCACTGAAGCTTTCTTT. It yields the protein CAISEIGSTEAFF.

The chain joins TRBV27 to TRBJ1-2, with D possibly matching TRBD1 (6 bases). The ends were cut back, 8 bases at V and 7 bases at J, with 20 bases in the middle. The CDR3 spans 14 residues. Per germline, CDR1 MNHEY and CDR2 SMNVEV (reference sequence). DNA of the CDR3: TGTGCCAGCGGGACCAGGGCAGGGGACCGTGGCTACACCTTC. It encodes CASGTRAGDRGYTF.

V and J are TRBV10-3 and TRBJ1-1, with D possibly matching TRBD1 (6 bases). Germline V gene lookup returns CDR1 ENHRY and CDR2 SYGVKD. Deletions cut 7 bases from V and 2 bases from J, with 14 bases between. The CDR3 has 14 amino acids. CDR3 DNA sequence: TGTGCCATCAAGAAGACAGGAGATAACACTGAAGCTTTCTTT. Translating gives CAIKKTGDNTEAFF.

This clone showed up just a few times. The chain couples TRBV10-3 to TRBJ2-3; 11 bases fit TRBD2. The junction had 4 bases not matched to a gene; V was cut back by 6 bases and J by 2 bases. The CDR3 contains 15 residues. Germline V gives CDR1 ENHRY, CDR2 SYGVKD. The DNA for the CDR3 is TGTGCCATCAGGGGGACTAGCGGCCACACAGATACGCAGTATTTT. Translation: CAIRGTSGHTDTQYF.

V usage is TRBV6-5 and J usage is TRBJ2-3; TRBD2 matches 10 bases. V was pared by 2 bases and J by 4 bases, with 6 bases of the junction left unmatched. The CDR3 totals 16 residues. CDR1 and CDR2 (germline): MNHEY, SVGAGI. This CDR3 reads CASSYRASGSADTQYF. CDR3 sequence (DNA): TGTGCCAGCAGTTACAGGGCTAGCGGGAGCGCAGATACGCAGTATTTT.

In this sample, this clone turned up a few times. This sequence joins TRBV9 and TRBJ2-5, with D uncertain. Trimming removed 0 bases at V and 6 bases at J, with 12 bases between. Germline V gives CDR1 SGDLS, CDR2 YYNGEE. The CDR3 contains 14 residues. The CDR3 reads CASSVGTASQTQYF. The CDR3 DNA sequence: TGTGCCAGCAGCGTAGGCACCGCGTCTCAGACCCAGTACTTC.

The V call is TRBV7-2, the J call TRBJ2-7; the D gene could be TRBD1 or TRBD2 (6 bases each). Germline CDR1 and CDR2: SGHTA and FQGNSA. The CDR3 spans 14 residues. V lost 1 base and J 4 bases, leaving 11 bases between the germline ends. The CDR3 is CASSLGGGPYEQYF. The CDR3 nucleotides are TGTGCCAGCAGCTTAGGTGGGGGGCCTTACGAGCAGTACTTC.

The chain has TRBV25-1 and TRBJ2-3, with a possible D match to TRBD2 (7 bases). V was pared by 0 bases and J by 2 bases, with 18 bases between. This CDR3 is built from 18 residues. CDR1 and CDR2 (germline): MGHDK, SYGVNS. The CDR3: CASSEYGAGEGHTDTQYF. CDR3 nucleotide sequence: TGTGCCAGCAGTGAATATGGGGCAGGGGAGGGACACACAGATACGCAGTATTTT.